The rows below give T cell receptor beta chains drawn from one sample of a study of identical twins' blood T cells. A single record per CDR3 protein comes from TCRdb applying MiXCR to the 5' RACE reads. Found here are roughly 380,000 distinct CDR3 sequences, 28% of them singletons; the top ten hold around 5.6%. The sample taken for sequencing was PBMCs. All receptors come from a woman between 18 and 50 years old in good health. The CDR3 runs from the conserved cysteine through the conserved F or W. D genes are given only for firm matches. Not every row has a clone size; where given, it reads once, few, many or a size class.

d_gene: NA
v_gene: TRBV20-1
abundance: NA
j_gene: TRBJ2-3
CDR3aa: CSVEGRGTDTQYF
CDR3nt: TGCAGTGTAGAGGGGAGAGGCACAGATACGCAGTATTTT

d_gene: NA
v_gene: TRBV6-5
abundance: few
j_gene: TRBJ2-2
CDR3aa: CASSRSGNTGELFF
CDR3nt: TGTGCCAGCAGCCGTAGCGGAAACACCGGGGAGCTGTTTTTT

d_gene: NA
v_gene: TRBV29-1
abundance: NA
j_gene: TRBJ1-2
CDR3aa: CSVVMAPGADGYTF
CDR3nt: TGCAGCGTTGTGATGGCTCCTGGGGCCGATGGCTACACCTTC

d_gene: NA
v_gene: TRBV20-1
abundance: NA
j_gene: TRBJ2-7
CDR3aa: CSALGSERYF
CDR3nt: TGCAGTGCTCTTGGGTCGGAGCGGTACTTC

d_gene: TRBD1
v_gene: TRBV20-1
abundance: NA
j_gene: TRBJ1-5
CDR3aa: CSARQGASNQPQHF
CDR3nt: TGCAGTGCGCGCCAGGGGGCGAGCAATCAGCCCCAGCATTTT

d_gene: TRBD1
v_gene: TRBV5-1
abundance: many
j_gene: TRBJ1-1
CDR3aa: CASSLGTGVNTEAFF
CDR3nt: TGCGCCAGCAGCTTGGGAACAGGGGTGAACACTGAAGCTTTCTTT

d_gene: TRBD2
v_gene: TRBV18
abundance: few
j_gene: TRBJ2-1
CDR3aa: CASSSGTSGGAREQFF
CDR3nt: TGTGCCAGCTCATCAGGGACTAGCGGGGGGGCCCGTGAGCAGTTCTTC

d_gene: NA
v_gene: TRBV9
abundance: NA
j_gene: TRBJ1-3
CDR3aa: CASSVDAILNTIYF
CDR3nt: TGTGCCAGCAGCGTAGATGCCATACTGAACACCATATATTTT

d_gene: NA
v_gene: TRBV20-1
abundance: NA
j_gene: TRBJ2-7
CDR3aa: CSARGSGTGYEQYF
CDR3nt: TGCAGTGCTAGAGGATCAGGGACCGGATACGAGCAGTACTTC

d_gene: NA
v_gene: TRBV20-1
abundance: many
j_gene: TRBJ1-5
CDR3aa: CSARLTGSNQPQHF
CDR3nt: TGCAGTGCTAGGTTGACAGGAAGCAATCAGCCCCAGCATTTT

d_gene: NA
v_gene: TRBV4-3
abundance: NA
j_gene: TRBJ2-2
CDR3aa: CASSQEGTRTGELFF
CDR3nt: TGCGCCAGCAGCCAAGAAGGGACCCGGACCGGGGAGCTGTTTTTT

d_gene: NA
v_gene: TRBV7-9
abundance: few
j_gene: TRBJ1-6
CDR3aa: CASSLGDWTLHF
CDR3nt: TGTGCCAGCAGCTTAGGCGACTGGACCCTCCACTTT

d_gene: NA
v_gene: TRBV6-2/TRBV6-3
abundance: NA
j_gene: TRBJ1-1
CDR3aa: CASSFFRVENTEAFF
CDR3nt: TGTGCCAGCAGTTTTTTTCGGGTGGAGAACACTGAAGCTTTCTTT

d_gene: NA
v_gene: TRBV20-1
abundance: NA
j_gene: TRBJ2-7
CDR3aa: CSARDLGGASYEQYF
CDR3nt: TGCAGTGCTAGAGATCTTGGCGGAGCATCCTACGAGCAGTACTTC

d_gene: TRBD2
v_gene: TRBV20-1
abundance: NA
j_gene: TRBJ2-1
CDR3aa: CSAEDPRLAGGWNEQFF
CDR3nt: TGCAGTGCAGAAGATCCGAGACTAGCGGGTGGGTGGAATGAGCAGTTCTTC

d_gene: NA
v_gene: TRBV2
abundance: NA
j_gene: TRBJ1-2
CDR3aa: CASSESPYGYTF
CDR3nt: TGTGCCAGCAGTGAAAGTCCTTATGGCTACACCTTC

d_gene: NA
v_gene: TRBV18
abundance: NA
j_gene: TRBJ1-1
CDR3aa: CASSPLGPGAKTEAFF
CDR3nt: TGTGCCAGCTCACCACTAGGTCCAGGGGCCAAGACTGAAGCTTTCTTT

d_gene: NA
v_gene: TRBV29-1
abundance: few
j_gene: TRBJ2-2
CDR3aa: CSVRLAGAGELFF
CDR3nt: TGCAGCGTAAGGCTAGCCGGGGCCGGGGAGCTGTTTTTT

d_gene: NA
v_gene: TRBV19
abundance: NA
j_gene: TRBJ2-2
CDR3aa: CASSLERGALFF
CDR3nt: TGTGCCAGTAGTCTAGAGAGGGGGGCACTGTTTTTT

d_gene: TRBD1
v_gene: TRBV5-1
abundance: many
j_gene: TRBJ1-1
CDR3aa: CASSYRGDTEAFF
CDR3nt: TGCGCCAGCAGCTACAGGGGAGACACTGAAGCTTTCTTT

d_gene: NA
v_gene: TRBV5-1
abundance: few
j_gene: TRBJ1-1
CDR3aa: CASSVQTGLFGTEAFF
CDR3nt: TGCGCCAGCAGCGTACAAACAGGGCTATTCGGCACTGAAGCTTTCTTT

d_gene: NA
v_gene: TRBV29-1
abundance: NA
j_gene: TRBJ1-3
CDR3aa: CSGTDGGNTIYF
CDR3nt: TGCAGCGGTACCGACGGAGGAAACACCATATATTTT

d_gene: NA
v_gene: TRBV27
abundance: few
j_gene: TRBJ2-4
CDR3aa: CASSSLDLAKNIQYF
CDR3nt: TGTGCCAGCAGTTCGTTGGATCTAGCCAAAAACATTCAGTACTTC

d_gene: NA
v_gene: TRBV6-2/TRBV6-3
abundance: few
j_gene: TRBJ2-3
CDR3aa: CASSDRSFGDTQYF
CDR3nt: TGTGCCAGCAGTGACAGGTCTTTCGGGGATACGCAGTATTTT

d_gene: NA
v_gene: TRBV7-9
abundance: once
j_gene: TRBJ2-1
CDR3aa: CASSLIASEQFF
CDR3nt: TGTGCCAGCAGCTTAATCGCGTCTGAGCAGTTCTTC

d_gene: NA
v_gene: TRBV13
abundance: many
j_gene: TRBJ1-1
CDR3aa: CASIPPREESTEAFF
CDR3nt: TGTGCCAGCATCCCCCCCCGCGAGGAATCCACTGAAGCTTTCTTT

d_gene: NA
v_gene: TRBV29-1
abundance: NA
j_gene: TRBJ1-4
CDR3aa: CSVGARNEKLFF
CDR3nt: TGCAGCGTTGGGGCCCGGAATGAAAAACTGTTTTTT

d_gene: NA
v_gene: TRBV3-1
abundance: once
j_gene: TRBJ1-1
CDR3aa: CASSWGTTDLKAFF
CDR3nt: TGTGCCAGCAGTTGGGGGACGACCGATTTGAAGGCTTTCTTT

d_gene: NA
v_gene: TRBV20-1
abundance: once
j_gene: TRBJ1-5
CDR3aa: CSARDGWYSNQPQHF
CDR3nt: TGCAGTGCTAGAGACGGCTGGTATAGCAATCAGCCCCAGCATTTT

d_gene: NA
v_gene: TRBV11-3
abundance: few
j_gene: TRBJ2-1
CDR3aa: CASSLLRAGSYNEQFF
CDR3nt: TGTGCCAGCAGCTTATTGCGGGCCGGCTCCTACAATGAGCAGTTCTTC

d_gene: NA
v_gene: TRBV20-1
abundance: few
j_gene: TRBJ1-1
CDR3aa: CSATRHQTVKEAFF
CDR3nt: TGCAGTGCGACTCGCCATCAGACCGTGAAGGAAGCTTTCTTT

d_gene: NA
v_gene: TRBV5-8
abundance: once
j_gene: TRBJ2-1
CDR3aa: CASSLGLGGRNEQFF
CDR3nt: TGTGCCAGCAGCTTGGGATTAGGAGGAAGGAATGAGCAGTTCTTC

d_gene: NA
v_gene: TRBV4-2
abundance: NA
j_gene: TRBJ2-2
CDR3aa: CASSPSGGNTGELFF
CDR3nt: TGTGCCAGCAGTCCCTCCGGGGGAAACACCGGGGAGCTGTTTTTT

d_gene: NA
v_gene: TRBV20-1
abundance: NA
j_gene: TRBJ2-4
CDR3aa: CSASGTFQLAKNIQYF
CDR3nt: TGCAGTGCGTCCGGGACATTTCAACTAGCCAAAAACATTCAGTACTTC

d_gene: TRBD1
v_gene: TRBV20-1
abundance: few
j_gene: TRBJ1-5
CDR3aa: CSAEPGQGGLEPQHF
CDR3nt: TGCAGTGCTGAGCCGGGACAGGGGGGCTTGGAGCCCCAGCATTTT

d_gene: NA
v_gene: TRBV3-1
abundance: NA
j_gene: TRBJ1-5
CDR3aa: CASSLQVEQPQHF
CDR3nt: TGTGCCAGCAGCCTTCAGGTCGAGCAGCCCCAGCATTTT

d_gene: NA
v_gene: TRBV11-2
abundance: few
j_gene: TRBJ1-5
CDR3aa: CASSPALGRPQHF
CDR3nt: TGTGCCAGCAGCCCCGCCCTAGGGCGGCCCCAGCATTTT

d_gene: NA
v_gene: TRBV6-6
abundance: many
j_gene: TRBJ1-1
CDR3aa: CASSGGGNTEAFF
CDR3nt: TGTGCCAGCAGTGGGGGTGGGAACACTGAAGCTTTCTTT

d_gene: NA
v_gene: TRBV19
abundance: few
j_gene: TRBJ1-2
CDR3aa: CASTRWAGRVLGHGYTF
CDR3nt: TGTGCCAGTACTAGATGGGCCGGCAGGGTTCTTGGGCATGGCTACACCTTC

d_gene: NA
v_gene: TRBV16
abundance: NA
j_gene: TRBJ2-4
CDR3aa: CASTSTLAKNIQYF
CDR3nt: TGTGCCAGCACCTCAACTCTAGCCAAAAACATTCAGTACTTC

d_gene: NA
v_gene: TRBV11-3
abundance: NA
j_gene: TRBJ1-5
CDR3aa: CASSIDQYQPQHF
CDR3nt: TGTGCCAGCAGCATCGACCAATATCAGCCCCAGCATTTT

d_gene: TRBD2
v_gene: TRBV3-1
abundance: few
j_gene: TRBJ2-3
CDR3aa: CASSQRSGVGDTQYF
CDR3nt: TGTGCCAGCAGCCAAAGGAGCGGGGTGGGGGATACGCAGTATTTT

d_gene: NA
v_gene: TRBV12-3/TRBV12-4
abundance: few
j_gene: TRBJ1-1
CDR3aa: CASSLRQGVAEAFF
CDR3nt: TGTGCCAGCAGCCTGCGACAAGGCGTGGCTGAAGCTTTCTTT

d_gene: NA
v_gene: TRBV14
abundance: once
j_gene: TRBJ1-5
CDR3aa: CASSQGTRRRQPQHF
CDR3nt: TGTGCCAGCAGCCAAGGGACCAGACGGAGGCAGCCCCAGCATTTT

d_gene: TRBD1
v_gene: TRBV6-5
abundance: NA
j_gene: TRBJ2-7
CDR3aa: CASSYRDSPTFSYEQYF
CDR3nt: TGTGCCAGCAGTTACCGGGACAGCCCAACTTTCTCCTACGAGCAGTACTTC

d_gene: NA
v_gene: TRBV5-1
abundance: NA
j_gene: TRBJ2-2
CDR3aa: CASSKQGFANTGELFF
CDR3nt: TGCGCCAGCAGCAAGCAGGGTTTTGCGAACACCGGGGAGCTGTTTTTT

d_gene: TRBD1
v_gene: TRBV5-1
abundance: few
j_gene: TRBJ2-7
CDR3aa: CASSSGQGTVYEQYF
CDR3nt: TGCGCCAGCAGCTCCGGACAGGGGACGGTCTACGAGCAGTACTTC

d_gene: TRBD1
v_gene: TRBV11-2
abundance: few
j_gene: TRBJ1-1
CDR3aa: CASSFQTGGDTEAFF
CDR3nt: TGTGCCAGCAGCTTTCAGACAGGGGGGGACACTGAAGCTTTCTTT

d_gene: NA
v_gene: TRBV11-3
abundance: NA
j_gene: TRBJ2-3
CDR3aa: CASSSPGATGDTQYF
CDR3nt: TGTGCCAGCAGCTCTCCTGGGGCGACTGGGGATACGCAGTATTTT

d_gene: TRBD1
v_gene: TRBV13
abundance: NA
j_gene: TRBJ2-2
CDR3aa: CASSRGQGTGGLFF
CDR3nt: TGTGCCAGCAGTCGGGGACAGGGAACCGGGGGGCTGTTTTTT

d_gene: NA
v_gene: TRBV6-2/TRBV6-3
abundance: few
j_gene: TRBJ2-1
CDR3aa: CASSLDTGQLQFF
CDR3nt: TGTGCCAGCAGTCTCGATACAGGGCAGCTACAGTTCTTC

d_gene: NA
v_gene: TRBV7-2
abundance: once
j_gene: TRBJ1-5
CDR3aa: CASSYNTGVNQPQHF
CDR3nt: TGTGCCAGCAGCTACAACACGGGGGTCAATCAGCCCCAGCATTTT

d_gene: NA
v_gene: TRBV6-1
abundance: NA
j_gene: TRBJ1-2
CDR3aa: CATTDNYGYTF
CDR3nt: TGTGCCACCACAGATAACTATGGCTACACCTTC

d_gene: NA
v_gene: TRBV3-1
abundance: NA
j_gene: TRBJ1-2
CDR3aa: CASSYPGRDYGYTF
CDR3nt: TGTGCCAGCAGCTACCCGGGACGGGACTATGGCTACACCTTC

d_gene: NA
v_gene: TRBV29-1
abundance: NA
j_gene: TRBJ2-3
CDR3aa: CSGTGSKVDTQYF
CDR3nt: TGCAGCGGGACCGGGTCGAAGGTGGATACGCAGTATTTT

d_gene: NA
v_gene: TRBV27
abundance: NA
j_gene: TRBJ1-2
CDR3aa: CASKKSEGISAYGYTF
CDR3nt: TGTGCCAGCAAGAAGTCGGAGGGTATTTCGGCCTATGGCTACACCTTC

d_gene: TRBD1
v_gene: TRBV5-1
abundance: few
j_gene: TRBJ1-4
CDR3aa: CASSSLPGGSNEKLFF
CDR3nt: TGCGCCAGCAGCTCCCTCCCAGGGGGCTCTAATGAAAAACTGTTTTTT

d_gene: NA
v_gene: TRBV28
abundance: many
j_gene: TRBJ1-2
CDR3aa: CASSLRGLFYGYTF
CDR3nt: TGTGCCAGCAGTTTACGGGGGCTATTCTATGGCTACACCTTC

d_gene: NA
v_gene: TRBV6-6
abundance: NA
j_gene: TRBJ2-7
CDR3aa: CASSKTGEGEQYF
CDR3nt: TGTGCCAGCAGTAAAACAGGGGAGGGCGAGCAGTACTTC